The text below deals with one T cell receptor beta chain. Its specificity is not known. Every patient relapsed after autologous stem cell transplantation, and brentuximab vedotin exposure varied. The study recorded best responses of complete response, partial response or progressive disease. Repertoires were generated with immunoSEQ multiplex PCR, while TCRdb's copy carries only in-frame clones and drops some. This sample yields about 94,000 clones, of which 75% to 90% are seen a single time; about 10% belongs to the top ten. The data were obtained in a study of PD-1 blockade in classical Hodgkin lymphoma. At the level of the study: The study gave patients nivolumab 3 mg/kg intravenously every 2 weeks.

The J segment lost 7 bases and the V segment lost 7 bases, leaving 9 bases of the junction unmatched. The CDR3 length is 14 residues. Germline V lookup: CDR1 MDHEN, CDR2 SYDVKM. Study-wide points: Complete responders had baseline diversity similar to newly diagnosed patients.

This specimen consisted of peripheral blood mononuclear cells (PBMCs), obtained before the second cycle of nivolumab. This TCR derives from a human donor with classical Hodgkin lymphoma. V and J are TRBV28 and TRBJ2-3; TRBD1 aligns across 9 bases. The CDR3 DNA reads as TGTGCCAGCAAAAGGGGAGGGACAGGGAATACGCAGTATTTT. It translates to CASKRGGTGNTQYF.